This T cell receptor beta chain was sequenced during a study of glioma-infiltrating T cells after dendritic cell vaccination. Study at large: Patients received autologous tumor lysate-pulsed dendritic cell vaccination between the early 2000s and the early 2010s.

Amplification used 60 V beta primers and 13 J beta primers. Method: immunoSEQ multiplex PCR; TCRdb's copy keeps in-frame clones and lacks some. The sample lists approximately 50,000 clones, around 89% seen once, with 5% to 6% in the top ten. As to time point: after dendritic cell vaccination, including at tumor progression/relapse. All glioblastoma patients lacked an isocitrate dehydrogenase mutation. Study-wide findings and caveats: Patients with more pretreatment TILs had longer time to progression and survival.

As for this clone: The antigen is not known.

Germline V CDR1 and CDR2: SGHNT, YENEEA. Trimming cost V 9 bases and J 4 bases; bases outside gene matches: 18. The CDR3 sequence is 17 residues long. This sample comprised blood, obtained after dendritic cell vaccination. The rearrangement links TRBV11-3 to TRBJ2-3; TRBD2 aligns across 8 bases. This clonotype was obtained from a human donor with glioblastoma. Written as DNA, the CDR3 is TGTGCCAGATGGTGTAAGCGGGAGTTTAGACCGCCAGATACGCAGTATTTT. Translating it yields CARWCKREFRPPDTQYF.